Below, one T cell receptor (beta chain) is given with its context. The entry originates in a study of control samples from healthy donors and cancer patients. This CDR3 is built from 13 residues. Per the germline V gene, CDR1 is SGHTA and CDR2 is FQGNSA. Trimming at V came to 8 bases and at J to 4 bases, leaving 5 bases not matched to a gene. Measured with immunoSEQ multiplex PCR; TCRdb has only the in-frame clones, and not every one. The table includes approximately 30,000 clones, approximately 94% detected once. The receptor was derived from a man aged 60 to 69 in good health. The sequenced sample consisted of blood. The genes are TRBV7-2 and TRBJ1-2; 9 bases line up with TRBD1. Here the CDR3 DNA reads TGTGCCAGCGGCCCGGGACAGGGCTATGGCTACACCTTC. Its protein product is CASGPGQGYGYTF.